This T cell receptor (beta chain) was captured by sequencing in a study of identical twins. Study results and limitations: High-abundance cord blood beta clonotypes had fewer insertions; memory repertoires showed none. The study found excess low generation probability among twin-shared out-of-frame alpha sequences.

A universal primer site was incorporated via template switching, and the cDNA contained unique molecular identifiers. TCRdb recomputed calls from the 5' RACE reads with MiXCR, one row per CDR3 protein. The sample holds 700,000 or so distinct CDR3 sequences, 8.6% seen once. At least ten counts were recorded for this clonotype. Its antigen remains unknown. Losses at the gene ends were 0 bases for V and 3 bases for J; bases not matched to a gene: 6. Germline V gene sequence: CDR1 LGHNA, CDR2 YSLEER. This CDR3 is 16 amino acids long. This sample also belongs to another study, concerning yellow fever vaccine responses in identical twins. Turning to that study: Twins showed a vaccine T cell response that reportedly seemed partly convergent, partly personalized.

Specimen: PBMCs. The receptor comes from a woman younger than 30 in good health. This sequence joins TRBV4-3 and TRBJ2-7; TRBD2 matches 9 bases. Here the CDR3 reads CASSQEVAGGGYEQYF. The DNA for the CDR3 is TGCGCCAGCAGCCAAGAAGTGGCGGGAGGGGGCTACGAGCAGTACTTC.